A single T cell receptor (beta chain) is shown here with its context. This entry comes from a study of CD8+ T cells in alopecia areata. Looking at the study overall: Treated individuals took tofacitinib by mouth, 5 to 10 mg twice daily.

After isolation, RNA underwent reverse transcription to generate cDNA as the sequencing template. The data were produced by immunoSEQ multiplex PCR, yet TCRdb's version contains in-frame clones alone and is incomplete. This sample carries around 250,000 clones, 67% of them seen once, and the ten largest clones take approximately 1.2%. V lost 6 bases and J lost 1, with 15 bases in between. CDR1 is SQVTM and CDR2 is ANQGSEA in the germline V gene. There are 14 residues in the CDR3. The clonotype was recovered from a human donor with alopecia areata. V gene TRBV29-1 combines with J gene TRBJ2-5, with D possibly being TRBD2 (5 bases). Specimen: CD4+ T cells sorted from blood, collected at week 0. CDR3 coding DNA: TGCAGCGTCCGAGGGAGTTCCCCCCAAGAGACCCAGTACTTC. This gives the protein CSVRGSSPQETQYF.